These T cell receptor beta chains were read from a single sample in a study of blood T cell repertoires in COVID-19. Only in-frame clones appear in the TCRdb table, and some are missing; sequencing was by immunoSEQ multiplex PCR. The sample has approximately 250,000 clones; 84% are singletons. Sequencing was done on a sample of peripheral blood. The origin of the receptors is a woman between 40 and 55 years old who had recovered from COVID-19. The CDR3 runs from the conserved cysteine through the conserved F or W. The D gene is left open where the match is weak. Only some rows state a clone size, as once, few, many or a class for expanded clones.

abundance: NA; v_gene: TRBV30; j_gene: TRBJ1-2; d_gene: NA; CDR3nt: TGTGCCTGGAGATTGGAGTCAGGGGCCTACACCTTC; CDR3aa: CAWRLESGAYTF
abundance: NA; v_gene: TRBV24-1; j_gene: TRBJ2-3; d_gene: TRBD1; CDR3nt: TGTGCCACCAGTGACACGAGTCCCGGGACAGGGATTAGCGGAAAAGGGCGAGATACGCAGTATTTT; CDR3aa: CATSDTSPGTGISGKGRDTQYF
abundance: NA; v_gene: TRBV5-6; j_gene: TRBJ1-1; d_gene: NA; CDR3nt: TGTGCCAGCAGCTCATACGCCTGGGGGCGTGATTCCACTGAAGCTTTCTTT; CDR3aa: CASSSYAWGRDSTEAFF
abundance: NA; v_gene: TRBV5-6; j_gene: TRBJ2-2; d_gene: NA; CDR3nt: TGTGCCAGCAGCTTGTGGGGGGCCGGGGAGCTGTTTTTT; CDR3aa: CASSLWGAGELFF
abundance: NA; v_gene: TRBV6-1; j_gene: TRBJ2-3; d_gene: NA; CDR3nt: TGTGCCAGCAGTGACAGGGGAGTAAGGAATACGCAGTATTTT; CDR3aa: CASSDRGVRNTQYF
abundance: NA; v_gene: TRBV27; j_gene: TRBJ1-3; d_gene: NA; CDR3nt: TGTGCCAGCAGTTGGGCCGGGGGATCTGGAAACACCATATATTTT; CDR3aa: CASSWAGGSGNTIYF
abundance: once; v_gene: TRBV15; j_gene: TRBJ2-4; d_gene: TRBD2; CDR3nt: TGTGCCACCAGCAGAGATGGGGTGGCGGGGGGCCCCAGAAACATTCAGTACTTC; CDR3aa: CATSRDGVAGGPRNIQYF
abundance: NA; v_gene: TRBV28; j_gene: TRBJ1-2; d_gene: NA; CDR3nt: TGTGCCAGCAGTTCCCAGGGTCGAGGCTACACCTTC; CDR3aa: CASSSQGRGYTF
abundance: NA; v_gene: TRBV11-2; j_gene: TRBJ2-1; d_gene: TRBD1; CDR3nt: TGTGCCAGCAGCACCCCCCGGGACAGGTTTTACAATGAGCAGTTCTTC; CDR3aa: CASSTPRDRFYNEQFF
abundance: NA; v_gene: TRBV25-1; j_gene: TRBJ1-5; d_gene: NA; CDR3nt: TGTGCCAGCTCCGGCACGGGGAGTAAATCGCCCCAGCATTTT; CDR3aa: CASSGTGSKSPQHF
abundance: NA; v_gene: TRBV5-4; j_gene: TRBJ2-1; d_gene: TRBD1; CDR3nt: TGTGCCAGCGGTATATCGGGACAGGGAATGACGAGGGGGAATGAGCAGTTCTTC; CDR3aa: CASGISGQGMTRGNEQFF
abundance: NA; v_gene: TRBV7-9; j_gene: TRBJ2-1; d_gene: TRBD2; CDR3nt: TGTGCCAGCAGCACCCCCCCCGGGGGGGCCTATGAGCAGTTCTTC; CDR3aa: CASSTPPGGAYEQFF
abundance: NA; v_gene: TRBV5-1; j_gene: TRBJ2-2; d_gene: TRBD1; CDR3nt: TGCGCCAGTTCCGGGACAGCGAACACCGGGGAGCTGTTTTTT; CDR3aa: CASSGTANTGELFF
abundance: NA; v_gene: TRBV7-8; j_gene: TRBJ2-3; d_gene: TRBD2; CDR3nt: TGTGCCAGCAGCCTAGGGGGGACTAGCTCGCAGTATTTT; CDR3aa: CASSLGGTSSQYF
abundance: NA; v_gene: TRBV3-1/TRBV3-2; j_gene: TRBJ1-2; d_gene: TRBD1; CDR3nt: TGTGCCAGCAGCCGCGGACAGGGGGCCAGGTTTTATGGCTACACCTTC; CDR3aa: CASSRGQGARFYGYTF
abundance: NA; v_gene: TRBV19; j_gene: TRBJ1-1; d_gene: TRBD1; CDR3nt: TGTGCCAGTACCCTCGGGACAGCCACTGAAGCTTTCTTT; CDR3aa: CASTLGTATEAFF
abundance: once; v_gene: TRBV2; j_gene: TRBJ1-1; d_gene: NA; CDR3nt: TGTGCCAGCAGTGACAGGTCGTGGAACACTGAAGCTTTCTTT; CDR3aa: CASSDRSWNTEAFF
abundance: NA; v_gene: TRBV11-2; j_gene: TRBJ2-7; d_gene: NA; CDR3nt: TGTGCCAGCAGCTTATGGCAGACTTACGAGCAGTACTTC; CDR3aa: CASSLWQTYEQYF
abundance: NA; v_gene: TRBV3-1/TRBV3-2; j_gene: TRBJ1-4; d_gene: NA; CDR3nt: TGTGCCAGCAGCCAACAGGGTATTAATGAAAAACTGTTTTTT; CDR3aa: CASSQQGINEKLFF
abundance: NA; v_gene: TRBV2; j_gene: TRBJ1-2; d_gene: NA; CDR3nt: TGTGCCAGCAGTGAATTTCCGGGATATGGCTACACCTTC; CDR3aa: CASSEFPGYGYTF
abundance: NA; v_gene: TRBV28; j_gene: TRBJ1-5; d_gene: NA; CDR3nt: TGTGCCAGCAGGGAGACGGGACTGCTGAATCAGCCCCAGCATTTT; CDR3aa: CASRETGLLNQPQHF
abundance: NA; v_gene: TRBV24-1; j_gene: TRBJ1-5; d_gene: TRBD1; CDR3nt: TGTGCCACCAGTGATACCGGGACAGGGTATCAGCCCCAGCATTTT; CDR3aa: CATSDTGTGYQPQHF
abundance: NA; v_gene: TRBV11-2; j_gene: TRBJ2-1; d_gene: TRBD2; CDR3nt: TGTGCCAGCAGCTCTCCCGCCGGGGGACTAGCCTTTGAGCAGTTCTTC; CDR3aa: CASSSPAGGLAFEQFF
abundance: NA; v_gene: TRBV28; j_gene: TRBJ2-1; d_gene: NA; CDR3nt: TGTGCCAGCAGTTTATCTCTCACAGGATCCTACAATGAGCAGTTCTTC; CDR3aa: CASSLSLTGSYNEQFF
abundance: NA; v_gene: TRBV18; j_gene: TRBJ1-1; d_gene: NA; CDR3nt: TGTGCCAGCTCGCCCTCGGGGGAGACGAACACTGAAGCTTTCTTT; CDR3aa: CASSPSGETNTEAFF